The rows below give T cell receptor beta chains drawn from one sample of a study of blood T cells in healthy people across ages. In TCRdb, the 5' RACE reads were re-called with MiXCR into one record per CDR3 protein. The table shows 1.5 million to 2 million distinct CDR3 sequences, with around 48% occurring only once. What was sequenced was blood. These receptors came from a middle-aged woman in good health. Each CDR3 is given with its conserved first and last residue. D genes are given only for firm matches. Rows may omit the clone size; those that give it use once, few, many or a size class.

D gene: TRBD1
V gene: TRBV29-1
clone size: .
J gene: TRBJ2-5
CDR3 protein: CSVGGGVETQYF
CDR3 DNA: TGCAGCGTTGGAGGGGGCGTGGAGACCCAGTACTTC

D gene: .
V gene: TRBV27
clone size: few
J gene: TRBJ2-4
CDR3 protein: CASSSDLGRLAKNIQYF
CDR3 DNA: TGTGCCAGCAGTTCCGACCTGGGCAGACTAGCCAAAAACATTCAGTACTTC

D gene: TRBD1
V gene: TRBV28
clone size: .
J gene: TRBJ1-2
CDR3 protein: CASGNQGAGGYTF
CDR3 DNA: TGTGCCAGCGGGAACCAGGGGGCGGGAGGCTACACCTTC

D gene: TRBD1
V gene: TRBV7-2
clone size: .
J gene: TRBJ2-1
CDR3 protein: CASSLMLTMTGPSGGEQFF
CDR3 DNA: TGTGCCAGCAGCTTAATGCTGACGATGACAGGGCCCAGTGGGGGTGAGCAGTTCTTC

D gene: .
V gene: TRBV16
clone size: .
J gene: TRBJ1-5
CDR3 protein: CASSQSTGGNQPQHF
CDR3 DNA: TGTGCCAGCAGCCAATCGACAGGAGGCAATCAGCCCCAGCATTTT

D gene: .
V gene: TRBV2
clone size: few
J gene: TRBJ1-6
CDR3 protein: CASRGVSSPLHF
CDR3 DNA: TGTGCCAGCAGAGGGGTTAGTTCACCCCTCCACTTT

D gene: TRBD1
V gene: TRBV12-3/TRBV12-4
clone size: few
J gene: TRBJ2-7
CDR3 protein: CASSPGQGAFSQYF
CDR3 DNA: TGTGCCAGCAGCCCGGGACAGGGGGCGTTCTCCCAGTACTTC

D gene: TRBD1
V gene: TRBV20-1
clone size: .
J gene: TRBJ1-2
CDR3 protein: CSAPGTGAYGYTF
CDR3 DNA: TGCAGTGCCCCCGGGACAGGAGCTTATGGCTACACCTTC

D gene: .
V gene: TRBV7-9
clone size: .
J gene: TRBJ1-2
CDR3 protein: CASSPPGGYYGYTF
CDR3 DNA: TGTGCCAGCAGCCCGCCGGGGGGGTACTATGGCTACACCTTC

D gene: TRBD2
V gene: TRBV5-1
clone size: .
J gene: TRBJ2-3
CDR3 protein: CASSETSGSTDTQYF
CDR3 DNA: TGCGCCAGCAGCGAGACTAGCGGCAGCACAGATACGCAGTATTTT

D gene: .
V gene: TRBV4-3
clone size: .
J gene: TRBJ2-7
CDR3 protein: CASSQDEFERGYEQYF
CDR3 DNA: TGCGCCAGCAGCCAAGATGAGTTTGAACGGGGCTACGAGCAGTACTTC

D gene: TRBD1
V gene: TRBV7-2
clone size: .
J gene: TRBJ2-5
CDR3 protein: CASSPPPTGAETQYF
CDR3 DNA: TGTGCCAGCAGCCCACCCCCGACAGGGGCGGAGACCCAGTACTTC

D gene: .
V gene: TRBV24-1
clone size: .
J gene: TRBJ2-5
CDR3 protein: CATSGGGTPQETQYF
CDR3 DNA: TGTGCCACCAGTGGGGGCGGGACACCCCAAGAGACCCAGTACTTC

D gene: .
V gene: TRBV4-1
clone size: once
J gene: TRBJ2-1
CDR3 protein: CASSQDRWRARFF
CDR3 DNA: TGCGCCAGCAGCCAAGATCGGTGGCGAGCAAGGTTCTTC

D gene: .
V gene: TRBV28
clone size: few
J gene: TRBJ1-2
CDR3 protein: CASSIGSYGYTF
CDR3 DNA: TGTGCCAGCAGCATCGGCAGCTATGGCTACACCTTC

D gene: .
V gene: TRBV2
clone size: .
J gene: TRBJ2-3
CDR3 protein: CASSEGHTLDTQYF
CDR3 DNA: TGTGCCAGCAGTGAGGGGCACACGTTGGATACGCAGTATTTT

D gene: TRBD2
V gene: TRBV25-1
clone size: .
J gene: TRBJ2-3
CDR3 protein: CASSGTSGGRFTDTQYF
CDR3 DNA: TGTGCCAGCAGTGGGACTAGCGGGGGTCGCTTCACAGATACGCAGTATTTT

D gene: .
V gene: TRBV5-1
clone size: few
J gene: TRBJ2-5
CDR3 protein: CASSSGGGVETQYF
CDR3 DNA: TGCGCCAGCAGCTCAGGGGGGGGAGTTGAGACCCAGTACTTC

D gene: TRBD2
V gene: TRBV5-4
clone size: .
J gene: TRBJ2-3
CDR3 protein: CASSLGGLAGETSTDTQYF
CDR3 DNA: TGTGCCAGCAGCTTGGGGGGACTAGCGGGGGAAACTAGCACAGATACGCAGTATTTT

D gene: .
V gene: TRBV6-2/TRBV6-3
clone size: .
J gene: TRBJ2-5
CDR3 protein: CASSPQTTQETQYF
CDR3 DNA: TGTGCCAGCAGCCCACAGACTACCCAAGAGACCCAGTACTTC

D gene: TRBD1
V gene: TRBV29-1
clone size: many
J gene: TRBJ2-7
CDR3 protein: CSVVPGQGEWEQYF
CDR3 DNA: TGCAGCGTGGTCCCGGGACAGGGGGAATGGGAGCAGTACTTC

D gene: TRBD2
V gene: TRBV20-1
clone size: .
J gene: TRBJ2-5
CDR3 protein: CSARFERGAGETQYF
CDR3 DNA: TGCAGTGCTAGATTTGAGCGGGGGGCGGGAGAGACCCAGTACTTC

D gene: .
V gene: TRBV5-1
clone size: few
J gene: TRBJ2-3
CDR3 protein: CASSKSLQGTTDTQYF
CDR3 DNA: TGCGCCAGCAGCAAATCCTTGCAGGGAACCACAGATACGCAGTATTTT

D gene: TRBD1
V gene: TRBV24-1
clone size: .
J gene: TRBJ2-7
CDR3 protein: CATSETGIYEQYF
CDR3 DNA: TGTGCCACCAGTGAGACAGGGATCTACGAGCAGTACTTC

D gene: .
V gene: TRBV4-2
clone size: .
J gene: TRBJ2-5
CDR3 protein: CASSQMDSQPRETQYF
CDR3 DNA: TGTGCCAGCAGCCAGATGGACAGTCAACCCCGAGAGACCCAGTACTTC

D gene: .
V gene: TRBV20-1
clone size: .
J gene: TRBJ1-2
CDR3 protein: CSATSFVGGFKGYTF
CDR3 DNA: TGCAGTGCTACCTCCTTCGTCGGGGGGTTCAAGGGCTACACCTTC

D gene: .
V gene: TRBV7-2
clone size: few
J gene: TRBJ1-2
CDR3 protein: CASSPRGTGYGYTF
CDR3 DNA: TGTGCCAGCAGCCCCAGGGGTACAGGCTATGGCTACACCTTC

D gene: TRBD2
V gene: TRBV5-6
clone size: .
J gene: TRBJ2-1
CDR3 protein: CASSSAGDDFGQFF
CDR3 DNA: TGTGCCAGCAGCTCCGCGGGGGACGATTTTGGGCAGTTCTTC

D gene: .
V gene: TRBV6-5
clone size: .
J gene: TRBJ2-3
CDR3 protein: CASSGLTVDTQYF
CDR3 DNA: TGTGCCAGCAGTGGACTCACGGTGGATACGCAGTATTTT

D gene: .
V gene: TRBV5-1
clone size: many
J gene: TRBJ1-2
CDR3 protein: CASSLQTNYGYTF
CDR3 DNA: TGCGCCAGCAGCTTGCAGACTAACTATGGCTACACCTTC

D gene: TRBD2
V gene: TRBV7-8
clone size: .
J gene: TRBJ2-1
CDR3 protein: CASSLRERGDLYNEQFF
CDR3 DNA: TGTGCCAGCAGCCTCAGGGAGCGGGGGGATTTATACAATGAGCAGTTCTTC